The clone carrying this T cell receptor (beta chain) was seen a handful of times. Authors' analysis steps: Amplification with reference gene primers provided the estimates of nucleated cell counts. The method was immunoSEQ multiplex PCR; TCRdb's version includes in-frame clones alone and lacks a portion of them. V and J calls and clone size are given by that table; D and trimming were obtained from the DNA. This table has some 250,000 clones, approximately 80% appearing once. This sample is part of a study of blood T cell repertoires in COVID-19. Whole-study context: From the United States, Italy and Spain came samples of acute and convalescent COVID-19. Sources were T cells, B-cell-depleted T cells, or PBMCs; the material itself was cDNA or gDNA.

Germline-derived CDR1 and CDR2 are SGHNT and YYREEE (reference sequence). V lost 6 bases to trimming and J lost 0 bases; unmatched junction nucleotides: 4. The CDR3 runs 15 residues. The TCR comes from a young woman with acute or convalescent COVID-19. The chain combines TRBV5-4 with TRBJ2-2, with TRBD2 identical over 8 bases. The sequenced sample consisted of peripheral blood. In DNA, the CDR3 is TGTGCCAGCACCCTTAGCGGGACGAACACCGGGGAGCTGTTTTTT. Residues: CASTLSGTNTGELFF.